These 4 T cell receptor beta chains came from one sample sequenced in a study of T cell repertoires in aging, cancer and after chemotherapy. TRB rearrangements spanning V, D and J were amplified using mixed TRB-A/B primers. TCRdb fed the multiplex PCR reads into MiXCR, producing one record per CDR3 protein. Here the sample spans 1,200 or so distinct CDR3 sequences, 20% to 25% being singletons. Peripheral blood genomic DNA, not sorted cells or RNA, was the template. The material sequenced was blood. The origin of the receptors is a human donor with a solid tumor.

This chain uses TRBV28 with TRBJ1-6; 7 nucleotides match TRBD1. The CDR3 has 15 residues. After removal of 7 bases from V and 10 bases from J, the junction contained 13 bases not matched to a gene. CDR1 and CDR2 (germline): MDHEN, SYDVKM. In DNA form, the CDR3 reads TGTGCCAGCACCCAGGGGGGTACGCTTCAGTCACCCCTCCACTTT. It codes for CASTQGGTLQSPLHF. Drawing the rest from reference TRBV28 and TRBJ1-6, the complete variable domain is DVKVTQSSRYLVKRTGEKVFLECVQDMDHENMFWYRQDPGLGLRLIYFSYDVKMKEKGDIPEGYSVSREKKERFSLILESASTNQTSMYLCASTQGGTLQSPLHFGNGTRLTVT.

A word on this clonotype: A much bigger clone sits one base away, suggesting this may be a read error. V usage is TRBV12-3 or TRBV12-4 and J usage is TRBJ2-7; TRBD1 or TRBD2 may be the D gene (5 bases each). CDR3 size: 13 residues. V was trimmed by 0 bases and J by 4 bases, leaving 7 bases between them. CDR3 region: CASSLAGVYEQYF. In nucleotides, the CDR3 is TGTGCCAGCAGTTTAGCGGGGGTGTACGAGCAGTACTTC.

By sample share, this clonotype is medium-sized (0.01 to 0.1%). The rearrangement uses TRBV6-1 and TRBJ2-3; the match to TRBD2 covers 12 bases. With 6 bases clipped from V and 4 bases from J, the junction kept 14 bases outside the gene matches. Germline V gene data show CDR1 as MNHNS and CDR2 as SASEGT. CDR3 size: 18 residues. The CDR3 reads CASRMTSGGRNGADTQYF. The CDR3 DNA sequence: TGTGCCAGCAGGATGACTAGCGGGGGTAGGAACGGGGCAGATACGCAGTATTTT.

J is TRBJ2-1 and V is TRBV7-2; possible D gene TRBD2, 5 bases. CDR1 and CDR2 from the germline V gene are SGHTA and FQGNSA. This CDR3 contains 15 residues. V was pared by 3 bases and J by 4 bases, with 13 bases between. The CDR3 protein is CASSLVAGLYNEQFF. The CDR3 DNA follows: TGTGCCAGCAGCTTGGTAGCAGGACTTTACAATGAGCAGTTCTTC. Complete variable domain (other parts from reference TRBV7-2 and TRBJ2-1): GAGVSQSPSNKVTEKGKDVELRCDPISGHTALYWYRQSLGQGLEFLIYFQGNSAPDKSGLPSDRFSAERTGGSVSTLTIQRTQQEDSAVYLCASSLVAGLYNEQFFGPGTRLTVL.